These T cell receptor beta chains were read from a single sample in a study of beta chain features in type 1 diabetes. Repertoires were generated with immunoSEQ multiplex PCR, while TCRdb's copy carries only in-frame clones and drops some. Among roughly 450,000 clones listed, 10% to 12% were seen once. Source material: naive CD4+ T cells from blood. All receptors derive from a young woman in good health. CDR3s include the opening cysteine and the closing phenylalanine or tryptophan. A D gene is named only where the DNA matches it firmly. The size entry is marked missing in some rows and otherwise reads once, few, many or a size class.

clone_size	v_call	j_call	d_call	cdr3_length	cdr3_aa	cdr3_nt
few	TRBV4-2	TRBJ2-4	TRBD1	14	CASSQDRGENIQYF	TGTGCCAGCAGTCAGGACAGGGGTGAGAACATTCAGTACTTC
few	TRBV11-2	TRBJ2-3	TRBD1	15	CASAWGRGTTDTQYF	TGTGCCAGCGCCTGGGGCAGGGGGACCACAGATACGCAGTATTTT
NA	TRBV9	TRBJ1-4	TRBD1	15	CASSGLDRGFEKLFF	TGTGCCAGCAGCGGCCTGGACAGGGGGTTCGAAAAACTGTTTTTT
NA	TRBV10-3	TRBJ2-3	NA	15	CAISESIGVTDTQYF	TGTGCCATCAGTGAGTCGATCGGGGTAACAGATACGCAGTATTTT
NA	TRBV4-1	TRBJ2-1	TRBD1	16	CASSDRAGTGDNEQFF	TGCGCCAGCAGCGACCGAGCCGGGACAGGGGACAATGAGCAGTTCTTC
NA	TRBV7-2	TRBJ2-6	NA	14	CASSSSSGANVLTF	TGTGCCAGCAGCTCCAGTTCTGGGGCCAACGTCCTGACTTTC
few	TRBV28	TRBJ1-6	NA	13	CASSFLHNSPLHF	TGTGCCAGCAGTTTCCTACATAATTCACCCCTCCACTTT
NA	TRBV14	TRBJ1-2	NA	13	CASSQRGRMGYTF	TGTGCCAGCAGCCAAAGGGGGAGAATGGGCTACACCTTC
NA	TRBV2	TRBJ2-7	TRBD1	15	CASSIPGQSSYEQYF	TGTGCCAGCAGTATACCGGGACAGAGCTCCTACGAGCAGTACTTC
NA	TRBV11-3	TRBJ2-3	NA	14	CASTGNPSTDTQYF	TGTGCCAGCACAGGGAATCCTAGCACAGATACGCAGTATTTT
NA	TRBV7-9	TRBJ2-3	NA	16	CASTWDTITHTDTQYF	TGTGCCAGCACTTGGGACACCATCACCCACACAGATACGCAGTATTTT
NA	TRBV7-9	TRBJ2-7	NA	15	CASSLESGATYEQYF	TGTGCCAGCAGCTTAGAGTCTGGCGCTACCTACGAGCAGTACTTC
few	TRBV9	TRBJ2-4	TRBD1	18	CASSPRGTSSPAKNIQYF	TGTGCCAGCAGCCCCAGGGGGACCTCTTCCCCAGCCAAAAACATTCAGTACTTC
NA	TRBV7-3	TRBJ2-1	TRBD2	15	CASSLSGGASNEQFF	TGTGCCAGCAGCTTAAGCGGGGGAGCCAGTAATGAGCAGTTCTTC
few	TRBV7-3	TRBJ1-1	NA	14	CASSLSRANTEAFF	TGTGCCAGCAGCTTATCCCGGGCGAACACTGAAGCTTTCTTT
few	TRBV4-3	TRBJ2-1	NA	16	CASSQYILGVNNEQFF	TGCGCCAGCAGCCAATATATACTAGGAGTAAACAATGAGCAGTTCTTC
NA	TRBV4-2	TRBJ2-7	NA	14	CASSRKTPPYEQYF	TGTGCCAGCAGCCGGAAGACGCCGCCCTACGAGCAGTACTTC
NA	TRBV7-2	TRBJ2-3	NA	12	CASSLGPDTQYF	TGTGCCAGCAGCTTAGGTCCAGATACGCAGTATTTT
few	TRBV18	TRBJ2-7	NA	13	CASSPSQTYEQYF	TGTGCCAGCTCACCAAGCCAGACCTACGAGCAGTACTTC
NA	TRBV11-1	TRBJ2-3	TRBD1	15	CASSDPGTGRDTQYF	TGTGCCAGCAGCGACCCGGGGACAGGGAGAGATACGCAGTATTTT
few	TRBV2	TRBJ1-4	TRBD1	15	CASSGSGGRNEKLFF	TGTGCCAGCTCCGGTTCAGGGGGCAGGAATGAAAAACTGTTTTTT
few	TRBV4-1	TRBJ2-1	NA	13	CASKGNQGIEQFF	TGCGCCAGCAAGGGGAACCAGGGAATTGAGCAGTTCTTC
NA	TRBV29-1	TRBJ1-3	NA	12	CSVVTSGNTIYF	TGCAGCGTTGTCACCTCTGGAAACACCATATATTTT
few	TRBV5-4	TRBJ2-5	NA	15	CASSLAPTGLETQYF	TGTGCCAGCAGCTTGGCACCGACAGGTTTGGAGACCCAGTACTTC
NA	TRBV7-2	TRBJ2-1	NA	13	CASSPYGVNEQFF	TGTGCCAGCAGCCCCTACGGGGTAAATGAGCAGTTCTTC
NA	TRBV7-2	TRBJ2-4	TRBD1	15	CASSLRDRGRDIQYF	TGTGCCAGCAGCTTAAGGGACAGGGGGCGAGACATTCAGTACTTC
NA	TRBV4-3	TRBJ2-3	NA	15	CASSQEPRRADTQYF	TGCGCCAGCAGCCAGGAACCCAGGCGGGCAGATACGCAGTATTTT
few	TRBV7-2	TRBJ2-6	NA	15	CASSFRVTGANVLTF	TGTGCCAGCAGCTTTAGAGTTACTGGGGCCAACGTCCTGACTTTC
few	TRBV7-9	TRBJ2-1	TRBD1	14	CASSPGQESDEQFF	TGTGCCAGCAGCCCGGGACAGGAGAGCGATGAGCAGTTCTTC
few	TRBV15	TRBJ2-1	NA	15	CATSRVGGIYNEQFF	TGTGCCACCAGCAGAGTTGGGGGAATTTATAATGAGCAGTTCTTC